Shown below are 13 T cell receptor beta chains from a single sample sequenced in a study of post-analysis software for immune sequencing data. Overall study findings and caveats: Controls showed lower frequencies than patients for several TRBV segments, and TRBV5-6, TRBV5-1 and TRBV20-1 were among these.

The TCR beta cDNA libraries contained unique molecular identifiers. TCRdb used MiXCR to reprocess the PCR reads, holding one entry per CDR3 protein. This sample carries roughly 600,000 distinct CDR3 sequences, roughly two fifths of them seen once, and the ten largest clones take 1.5% to 2%. The antigens these receptors bind are not known. Sample: blood. Receptor source: a girl between 10 and 17 years old with multiple sclerosis.

This clonotype was seen a handful of times. The V gene is TRBV12-3 or TRBV12-4, the J gene TRBJ2-3; 11 nucleotides agree with TRBD1. V lost 6 bases and J lost 4; bases outside the gene matches: 6. The length of the CDR3 is 15 residues. The CDR3 loop is CASSKGDRGSDTQYF. The CDR3 coding sequence is TGTGCCAGCAGCAAAGGGGACAGGGGGTCAGATACGCAGTATTTT.

The rearrangement joins TRBV5-1 to TRBJ2-7; D not resolved. The CDR3 runs to 14 residues. Trimming shortened V by 0 bases and J by 5 bases, and 12 bases separated the two germline ends. Per germline, CDR1 SGHRS and CDR2 YFSETQ. The DNA of the CDR3 is TGCGCCAGCAGCTTGGCCCAGAGAGACAACGAGCAGTACTTC. Translation: CASSLAQRDNEQYF.

The J gene is TRBJ2-3, the V gene TRBV29-1; TRBD2 matches 14 bases. Trimming cost V 0 bases and J 6 bases; bases outside gene matches: 5. Germline CDR1 SQVTM, CDR2 ANQGSEA. The CDR3 is made up of 16 amino acids. The chain's CDR3 is CSVEEPGLAGVDTQYF. The CDR3 nucleotides read TGCAGCGTTGAAGAACCGGGACTAGCGGGGGTCGATACGCAGTATTTT.

This clonotype appeared a few times. The chain uses TRBV12-3 or TRBV12-4 and TRBJ1-2; D uncertain. This CDR3 is 12 amino acids long. V lost 6 bases and J 7 bases, leaving 12 bases between the germline ends. The CDR3 DNA is TGTGCCAGCAGAGTGGAGGTTAGTGGCTACACCTTC. It yields the protein CASRVEVSGYTF.

This sequence joins TRBV7-2 and TRBJ2-5; tentatively, D is TRBD1 (5 bases). CDR3 length: 14 amino acids. Germline V gives CDR1 SGHTA, CDR2 FQGNSA. V lost 2 bases, J lost 3 bases, and 10 bases lay in between. In DNA form, the CDR3 reads TGTGCCAGCAGCTTATGGAAGGGGAAAGAGACCCAGTACTTC. It yields the protein CASSLWKGKETQYF.

V gene TRBV12-3 or TRBV12-4 combines with J gene TRBJ2-7; the D gene is possibly TRBD1 (5 bases). The CDR3 has 10 amino acids. V gave up 5 bases and J gave up 12 bases, with 11 bases separating them. CDR3 sequence reads: CASSEMGLYF. CDR3 DNA: TGTGCCAGCAGTGAGATGGGGCTGTACTTC.

This clonotype occurred a few times. The V call is TRBV6-6, the J call TRBJ2-5; tentative D call: TRBD2 (6 bases). Germline V gene lookup returns CDR1 MNHNY and CDR2 SVGAGI (reference sequence). The CDR3 loop spans 14 amino acids. Trimming removed 8 bases at V and 5 bases at J, with 18 bases between. The CDR3 loop reads CASFLGGGAETQYF. CDR3 bases: TGTGCCAGCTTCCTAGGTGGAGGGGCGGAGACCCAGTACTTC.

This clonotype was detected many times. The chain links TRBV10-3 to TRBJ2-7; D is possibly TRBD1 (6 bases). The CDR3 length is 15 residues. CDR1 and CDR2 from the germline V gene are ENHRY and SYGVKD. V dropped 0 bases and J dropped 4 bases, with 13 bases sitting between them. The chain's CDR3 is CAISESDRYTYEQYF. The CDR3 DNA reads TGTGCCATCAGTGAGTCCGACAGGTACACGTACGAGCAGTACTTC.

The chain is built from TRBV7-2 and TRBJ2-7; TRBD2 agrees at 7 bases. V trimming: 6 bases; J trimming: 0 bases; junction bases outside the gene matches: 8. The CDR3 runs to 15 residues. CDR1 is SGHTA, CDR2 FQGNSA, per germline. As DNA, the CDR3 is TGTGCCAGCAGTTTCTTGGGACTAAACTCCTACGAGCAGTACTTC. Its translation is CASSFLGLNSYEQYF.

The chain links TRBV6-6 to TRBJ2-3, with D unresolved. Germline CDR1 MNHNY, CDR2 SVGAGI (reference sequence). The CDR3 is made up of 15 amino acids. The V gene lost 2 bases and the J gene lost 0 bases, with 9 bases spanning the gap. DNA of the CDR3: TGTGCCAGCAGTTACGTAGGGATCAGCACAGATACGCAGTATTTT. Its translation: CASSYVGISTDTQYF.

This clonotype came up a few times. The chain combines TRBV6-2 or TRBV6-3 with TRBJ1-2; D gene uncertain. Germline V lookup: CDR1 MNHEY, CDR2 SVGEGT. The CDR3 spans 14 residues. V was trimmed by 6 bases and J by 8 bases, leaving 19 bases between them. Here the CDR3 DNA reads TGTGCCAGCAGCCCCCTGACGGGGATCGGCGGCTACACCTTC. Amino acid sequence: CASSPLTGIGGYTF.

This clonotype appeared a few times. The chain uses TRBV18 and TRBJ2-1; D is perhaps TRBD1 (8 bases). The V end was cut by 8 bases, the J end by 2 bases, with 16 bases between. The CDR3 has 15 amino acids. The V gene's germline CDR1 is KGHSH and CDR2 LQKENI. The CDR3 bases are TGTGCCAGCAGTCCTACAGGGGGGGCCTACAATGAGCAGTTCTTC. This encodes CASSPTGGAYNEQFF. Combining the CDR3 with reference TRBV18 and TRBJ2-1 gives the whole variable domain NAGVMQNPRHLVRRRGQEARLRCSPMKGHSHVYWYRQLPEEGLKFMVYLQKENIIDESGMPKERFSAEFPKEGPSILRIQQVVRGDSAAYFCASSPTGGAYNEQFFGPGTRLTVL.

CDR3 sequence reads: CSARDPRLAGANEQYF. The CDR3 DNA is TGCAGTGCTAGAGATCCCCGACTAGCGGGAGCCAATGAGCAGTACTTC. The chain is built from TRBV20-1 and TRBJ2-5; 12 positions match TRBD2. From germline, CDR1 is DFQATT and CDR2 SNEGSKA (reference sequence). Germline trimming cut 0 bases from V and 11 bases from J; bases unmatched to any gene: 13. The CDR3 sequence is 16 residues long.